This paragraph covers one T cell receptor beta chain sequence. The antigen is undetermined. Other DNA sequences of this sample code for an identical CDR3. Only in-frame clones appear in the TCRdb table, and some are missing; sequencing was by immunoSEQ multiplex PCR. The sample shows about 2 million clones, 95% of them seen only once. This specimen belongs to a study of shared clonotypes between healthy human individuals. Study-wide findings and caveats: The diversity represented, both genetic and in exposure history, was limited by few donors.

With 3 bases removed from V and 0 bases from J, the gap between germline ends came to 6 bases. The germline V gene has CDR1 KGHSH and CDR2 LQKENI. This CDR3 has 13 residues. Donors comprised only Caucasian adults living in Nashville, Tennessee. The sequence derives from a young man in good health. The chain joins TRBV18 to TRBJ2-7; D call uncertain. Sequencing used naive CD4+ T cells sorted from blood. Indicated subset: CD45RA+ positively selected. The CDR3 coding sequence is TGTGCCAGCTCACCGCCCGGCTCCTACGAGCAGTACTTC. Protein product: CASSPPGSYEQYF. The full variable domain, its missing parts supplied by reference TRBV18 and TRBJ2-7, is NAGVMQNPRHLVRRRGQEARLRCSPMKGHSHVYWYRQLPEEGLKFMVYLQKENIIDESGMPKERFSAEFPKEGPSILRIQQVVRGDSAAYFCASSPPGSYEQYFGPGTRLTVT.